A single T cell receptor (beta chain) is shown here with its context. After re-calling the 5' RACE reads, TCRdb lists one entry per CDR3 protein, DNA absent. The specimen's table records around 400,000 distinct CDR3 sequences. This sample is drawn from a study of monozygotic twins with inflammatory bowel disease. The CDR3 extends over 18 amino acids. From germline, CDR1 is SGHAT and CDR2 FQNNGV. The receptor was derived from a human donor with ulcerative colitis or Crohn's disease, or a healthy co-twin of an affected twin (not recorded which). This sequence joins TRBV11-2 and TRBJ2-6; TCRdb gives TRBD1 as the D gene, but with no DNA this cannot be confirmed. Sequencing input: blood. The CDR3 sequence is CACSQGRDSYSGANVLTF. The full variable domain, completed using reference TRBV11-2 and TRBJ2-6, is EAGVAQSPRYKIIEKRQSVAFWCNPISGHATLYWYQQILGQGPKLLIQFQNNGVVDDSQLPKDRFSAERLKGVDSTLKIQPAKLEDSAVYLCACSQGRDSYSGANVLTFGAGSRLTVL.